The 19 T cell receptor beta chains reported below all come from one sample, sequenced in a study of T cell responses to AZD1222 COVID-19 vaccine. Method: immunoSEQ multiplex PCR; TCRdb's copy keeps in-frame clones and lacks some. This table holds approximately 120,000 clones, around nine tenths found once. The sample consisted of peripheral blood, taken on day 0 of AZD1222 vaccination. The receptors stem from an adult in good health.

This clone was detected only once. This chain uses TRBV12-3 or TRBV12-4 with TRBJ2-1, with D unresolved. CDR3 length: 11 residues. V shed 8 bases and J shed 8 bases, with 10 bases lying between them. Written as DNA, the CDR3 is TGTGCCAGCGGGGTGGTCGATGAGCAGTTCTTC. Encoded protein: CASGVVDEQFF.

This clone appeared once. The CDR3 DNA reads TGTGCCAGCAGTTACGAGCTAGCGGGAGATAATGAGCAGTTCTTC. This encodes CASSYELAGDNEQFF. The genes are TRBV6-2 or TRBV6-3 and TRBJ2-1; 10 bases match TRBD2. The CDR3 runs 15 residues. The junction had 5 bases not matched to a gene; V was cut back by 2 bases and J by 7 bases. In germline, CDR1 is MNHEY, CDR2 SVGEGT.

J is TRBJ2-7 and V is TRBV27; 9 nucleotides align to TRBD1. The CDR3 covers 16 residues. The germline V gene encodes CDR1 MNHEY and CDR2 SMNVEV (reference sequence). V dropped 7 bases and J dropped 4; count of bases not matched to a gene: 14. The DNA for the CDR3 is TGTGCCAGCACGAAATCTCCGGGACAGGGACTGTACGAGCAGTACTTC. The encoded protein is CASTKSPGQGLYEQYF.

The rearrangement joins TRBV2 to TRBJ2-3; D is undetermined. The CDR3 sequence is 14 residues long. Germline V lookup: CDR1 SNHLY, CDR2 FYNNEI. V lost 7 bases and J 0 bases, leaving 11 bases between the germline ends. The CDR3 nucleotides read TGTGCCAGCACCCAAGGGCGGAGCACAGATACGCAGTATTTT. The encoded protein is CASTQGRSTDTQYF.

The genes are TRBV6-5 and TRBJ1-2, with 7 bases identical to TRBD1. The V segment lost 2 bases and the J segment 2 bases; nucleotides outside the gene matches: 8. The CDR3 contains 16 residues. CDR1 and CDR2 (germline): MNHEY, SVGAGI. CDR3 coding DNA: TGTGCCAGCAGTTACCACAACACAGGGGAAAACTATGGCTACACCTTC. The encoded protein is CASSYHNTGENYGYTF.

The chain couples TRBV3-1 (or the pseudogene TRBV3-2) to TRBJ1-5, with TRBD1 as a possible D gene (5 bases). V gave up 1 base and J gave up 4 bases, with 14 bases separating them. Germline CDR1 is LGHDT and CDR2 is YNNKEL (reference sequence). The CDR3 sequence is 16 residues long. The CDR3 protein is CASSQGSGRGNQPQHF. Here the CDR3 DNA reads TGTGCCAGCAGCCAAGGCTCTGGTAGGGGAAATCAGCCCCAGCATTTT.

V is TRBV15 and J is TRBJ1-6; D is possibly TRBD1 (6 bases). The V gene's germline CDR1 is LNHNV and CDR2 YYDKDF (reference sequence). V gave up 0 bases and J gave up 5 bases, with 11 bases separating them. The CDR3 is 16 amino acids. The CDR3 DNA is TGTGCCACCAGCAGAGATCGTACAGGGAATAATTCACCCCTCCACTTT. Amino acid sequence: CATSRDRTGNNSPLHF.

The gene calls are TRBV7-2 and TRBJ1-1, with a possible D match to TRBD1 (6 bases). The germline V gene has CDR1 SGHTA and CDR2 FQGNSA. This CDR3 has 14 residues. Trimming took off 7 bases at V and 4 bases at J, with 16 bases between the two ends. CDR3 in DNA: TGTGCCAGCACCCCTGATGGGGGGCGCACTGAAGCTTTCTTT. Protein: CASTPDGGRTEAFF.

The chain employs TRBV3-1 (or the pseudogene TRBV3-2) and TRBJ2-5; tentatively, D is TRBD1 or TRBD2 (6 bases each). Germline-derived CDR1 and CDR2 are LGHDT and YNNKEL (reference sequence). V dropped 4 bases and J dropped 7 bases, with 22 bases sitting between them. This CDR3 region has 16 residues. The CDR3 bases are TGTGCCAGCAGCCTGTCTCTGGGGGGCCGGTTGGGGACCCAGTACTTC. It translates to CASSLSLGGRLGTQYF.

The chain recombines TRBV11-3 with TRBJ2-1, with D perhaps being TRBD1 or TRBD2 (5 bases each). The germline V and J ends were trimmed by 5 bases and 4 bases, with 9 bases remaining between them. Germline V gene sequence: CDR1 SGHNT, CDR2 YENEEA. The CDR3 contains 13 residues. The CDR3 sequence: CASSPGPYNEQFF. The CDR3 DNA reads as TGTGCCAGCAGCCCGGGACCATACAATGAGCAGTTCTTC.

The rearrangement joins TRBV6-1 to TRBJ1-2; no clear D. The CDR3 spans 12 residues. Germline V gene sequence: CDR1 MNHNS, CDR2 SASEGT. V was shortened by 2 bases and J by 8 bases, with 9 bases between the two germline ends. CDR3 DNA sequence: TGTGCCAGCAGTGAACCGGTAAAGGGCTACACCTTC. It specifies CASSEPVKGYTF.

The V gene is TRBV4-3, the J gene TRBJ1-1; D gene unclear. Trimming pared 4 bases from V and 4 bases from J, leaving 19 bases between. Germline lookup yields CDR1 LGHNA and CDR2 YSLEER. This CDR3 region has 16 residues. CDR3 loop: CASSREGQVRGTEAFF. Here the CDR3 DNA reads TGCGCCAGCAGCCGGGAAGGGCAGGTACGTGGCACTGAAGCTTTCTTT.

The chain employs TRBV6-5 and TRBJ1-1; the D gene is possibly TRBD1 (6 bases). This CDR3 is 13 amino acids long. Germline loops: CDR1 MNHEY, CDR2 SVGAGI. With 6 bases removed from V and 3 bases from J, the gap between germline ends came to 11 bases. The CDR3 DNA sequence: TGTGCCAGCAGATTGGACAGCTACACTGAAGCTTTCTTT. This encodes CASRLDSYTEAFF.

V and J are TRBV6-2 or TRBV6-3 and TRBJ2-1; D is perhaps TRBD1 (6 bases). The length of the CDR3 is 15 residues. The V gene's germline CDR1 is MNHEY and CDR2 SVGEGT. V was shortened by 6 bases and J by 7 bases, with 19 bases between the two germline ends. CDR3 residues: CASSATRTALNEQFF. CDR3 DNA sequence: TGTGCCAGCAGCGCTACCCGGACAGCCCTAAATGAGCAGTTCTTC.

The rearrangement links TRBV21-1 to TRBJ2-3; TRBD1, the D gene given by the table, was not confirmed from the DNA. TRBV21-1 is a pseudogene segment. The CDR3 totals 16 residues. In nucleotides, the CDR3 is TGTGCCAGCAGCAACGGGACAGGGGTCGGGACAGATACGCAGTATTTT. Its protein is CASSNGTGVGTDTQYF.

The rearrangement joins TRBV7-3 to TRBJ2-1; 11 bases are shared with TRBD2. Germline V gene sequence: CDR1 SGHTA, CDR2 FQGTGA. V shed 4 bases, J shed 10 bases, and the junction held 9 bases outside the gene matches. CDR3 length: 15 amino acids. The CDR3 region is CASSSTGTSGLEQFF. The CDR3 nucleotides are TGTGCCAGCAGCTCTACCGGGACTAGCGGTCTGGAGCAGTTCTTC.

This chain links TRBV4-3 with TRBJ1-3; D is undetermined. There are 16 residues in the CDR3. Germline V gene lookup returns CDR1 LGHNA and CDR2 YSLEER. Trimming left V 0 bases short and J 0 bases short, with 9 bases between. CDR3 in DNA: TGCGCCAGCAGCCAAGATTGGCTTCCCTCTGGAAACACCATATATTTT. It codes for CASSQDWLPSGNTIYF.

The CDR3 DNA follows: TGTGCCAGCAGTTCGCTCCGGGACAGGGGTACCGGGGAGCTGTTTTTT. Its translation: CASSSLRDRGTGELFF. V usage is TRBV6-2 or TRBV6-3 and J usage is TRBJ2-2; TRBD1 agrees at 10 bases. CDR1 and CDR2 from the germline V gene are MNHEY and SVGEGT. CDR3 length equals 16 residues. V shed 4 bases, J shed 5 bases, and the junction held 7 bases outside the gene matches.

This clone was found a few times. The chain employs TRBV3-1 (or the pseudogene TRBV3-2) and TRBJ2-1; maybe TRBD2 (5 bases). CDR3 length: 11 amino acids. The germline CDR1 and CDR2 sequences are LGHDT and YNNKEL (reference sequence). The ends were cut back, 3 bases at V and 16 bases at J, with 13 bases in the middle. DNA for the CDR3: TGTGCCAGCAGCCAGGGAGTTTACTCATTCTTC. Amino acid sequence: CASSQGVYSFF.